Listed here is a single T cell receptor (beta chain). This entry comes from a study of Graves' ophthalmopathy and Graves' hyperthyroidism. For the study at large: Samples of peripheral blood were obtained at initial diagnosis, prior to treatment of any kind.

The authors amplified TCR beta CDR3 regions from RNA transcripts. Second-round multiplex PCR followed a first-round RT-PCR using HTBI primers. TCRdb re-derived calls from the multiplex PCR reads in MiXCR, one entry per CDR3 protein. In the table there are 200,000 to 300,000 distinct CDR3 sequences, around 50% of which are singletons. Germline CDR1 and CDR2: SGHKS and YYEKEE (reference sequence). Trimming at V came to 4 bases and at J to 5 bases, leaving 11 bases not matched to a gene. This CDR3 is built from 18 residues. The chain combines TRBV5-5 with TRBJ2-5, with 16 bases that match TRBD2. The sequence derives from an adult man with Graves' ophthalmopathy. Sequenced: peripheral blood. Here the CDR3 DNA reads TGTGCCAGCAGCCGACCCGGGACTAGCGGGAGGGCCTCCGAGACCCAGTACTTC. Amino acid sequence: CASSRPGTSGRASETQYF.